The T cell receptor beta chain under discussion was sequenced for a study of blood T cell repertoires in COVID-19. The data were produced by immunoSEQ multiplex PCR, yet TCRdb's version contains in-frame clones alone and is incomplete. The table lists around 320,000 clones, about 90% of them singletons, with approximately 12% in the top ten. Trimming cost V 2 bases and J 4 bases, with 11 bases left between them. The CDR3 covers 14 residues. CDR1 is ENHRY and CDR2 is SYGVKD in the germline V gene. The sample consisted of peripheral blood. V usage is TRBV10-3 and J usage is TRBJ1-1; no clear D. The clonotype was recovered from a woman aged 25 to 39 with COVID-19, enrolled during active disease. CDR3 nucleotides: TGTGCCATCAGTGAGGGGGAAGGAGGCACTGAAGCTTTCTTT. Translation gives CAISEGEGGTEAFF.